These 4 T cell receptor beta chains originate from one sample sequenced in a study of Graves' ophthalmopathy and Graves' hyperthyroidism. The TCR beta CDR3 regions underwent amplification from RNA transcripts. RT-PCR in the first round used HTBI primers; a second-round multiplex PCR followed. MiXCR, applied by TCRdb to the multiplex PCR reads, yields one record per CDR3 protein. The table shows a few hundred thousand distinct CDR3 sequences, with about 15% occurring only once. Sequencing used peripheral blood. The receptor source for this set is an adult woman with stable Graves' hyperthyroidism.

This clonotype was seen many times. This chain connects TRBV27 to TRBJ2-7; maybe TRBD1 (6 bases). The CDR3 totals 15 residues. CDR1 and CDR2 from the germline V gene are MNHEY and SMNVEV (reference sequence). The V end lost 5 bases, the J end lost 5 bases, and 19 bases lay between the germline ends. CDR3 in amino acids: CASSPWGRGTDEQYF. In nucleotides, the CDR3 is TGTGCCAGCAGTCCCTGGGGCAGGGGAACCGACGAGCAGTACTTC.

This clonotype was found many times. This chain connects TRBV19 to TRBJ2-2; D perhaps matches TRBD1 (5 bases). Germline values: CDR1 LNHDA, CDR2 SQIVND (reference sequence). The CDR3 extends over 15 amino acids. The germline V and J ends were trimmed by 6 bases and 4 bases, with 15 bases remaining between them. Here the CDR3 reads CASSPLDRFTGELFF. CDR3 in DNA: TGTGCCAGTAGCCCTCTTGACAGATTCACCGGGGAGCTGTTTTTT.

This chain connects TRBV4-3 to TRBJ1-1; D is unclear. CDR3 size: 15 residues. V was shortened by 0 bases and J by 1 base, with 9 bases between the two germline ends. Germline V gene data show CDR1 as LGHNA and CDR2 as YSLEER. Here the CDR3 DNA reads TGCGCCAGCAGCCAAGAAGACACCGGGAACACTGAAGCTTTCTTT. It yields the protein CASSQEDTGNTEAFF.

Many counts were recorded for this clonotype. The chain has TRBV14 and TRBJ1-1; D remains ambiguous. Trimming removed 1 base from V and 0 bases from J, with 12 bases in between. CDR3 size: 16 residues. The V gene's germline CDR1 is SGHDN and CDR2 FVKESK. DNA for the CDR3: TGTGCCAGCAGCCAAGGGCCGCAGACGTTGAACACTGAAGCTTTCTTT. It is translated as CASSQGPQTLNTEAFF.